Reported below is one T cell receptor beta chain. Antigen: not known. These data originate in a study of response to subunit inactivated influenza vaccine. Study-wide results and limits: Authors suggested few new T cells are recruited by each seasonal influenza vaccination.

Using its own MiXCR run on the RT-PCR reads, TCRdb lists one record per CDR3 protein. In the table there are 450,000 to 600,000 distinct CDR3 sequences, approximately 7.7% of which are singletons. The germline gives CDR1 SGHTA, CDR2 FQGNSA. V lost 6 bases and J lost 6, with 12 bases in between. The CDR3 runs to 13 residues. The chain recombines TRBV7-2 with TRBJ1-5, with D possibly TRBD1 on 5 matching bases. This TCR derives from a man between 45 and 75 years old who received an inactivated influenza vaccine. The sequenced sample was PBMCs from blood, obtained around 25 months after vaccination. The CDR3 DNA sequence: TGTGCCAGCAGTTCGGACATACTTCAGCCCCAGCATTTT. Encoded protein: CASSSDILQPQHF.